This TCR beta chain appears in the sequencing data of a study of T cell responses to AZD1222 COVID-19 vaccine (dated by TCRdb to the early 2020s). A note on the overall study: TCR sequencing covered roughly 230 trial participants: 207 given two doses of AZD1222 and approximately 26 given two doses of MenACWY control vaccine. Enrollment into the trials was organized by age into subgroups of 18-55, 56-69 and 70-plus years, and those subgroups contained about 150, 27 and 61 TCR-sequenced participants, respectively. Beyond this particular receptor, the publication reports: Vaccine-associated CD4 TCRs spanned the whole spike protein, with dominant responses in regions 160-218 and 743-854. The 56-69-year group was small, and its depth increase did not reach significance, likely because of low power. Participants were mostly white British and included more females than males, and it was suggested by the authors that clonal diversity may have been underestimated. Only six AZD1222 recipients were SARS-CoV-2 seropositive at baseline, limiting conclusions about previously exposed vaccinees. No day 14 peak-response samples were available, so repertoires were characterized only after the peak T cell response. After two AZD1222 doses, both the breadth and the depth of spike-specific TCRs were significantly higher than at day 0 and than in MenACWY recipients. Nearly half of unique spike-specific TCRs reportedly recognized epitopes outside regions mutated in the B.1.351 and B.1.1.7 variants.

The CDR3 regions of human TCRbeta chains were subjected to immunosequencing. The original methods were these. TCRs in the repertoires were matched against a reference library of SARS-CoV-2-specific TCRs that had been generated with the MIRA antigen-specificity platform. Breadth was defined as the fraction of unique TCRs that were SARS-CoV-2-associated, and depth was defined as the fraction of total T cells that were SARS-CoV-2-associated. Using the MIRA data, each spike-specific TCR was mapped to the spike region that the TCR reacts to and placed in a CD4 or CD8 class. Log10-transformed breadth and depth values were compared by one-way ANOVA with Sidak's multiple comparisons tests. Imported from immuneACCESS, the table was reduced by TCRdb to in-frame sequences with V and J called. These copies leave out some clones; in studies compared against another copy, an unresolved V gene accounts for under half, and the cause of the remainder is not known. The V and J calls and clone size are taken from that table; D and trimming were inferred from the DNA. In this sample the table shows 100,000 to 150,000 clones, almost 85% of which occur a single time. The ten largest clones capture 7.9% of the sample.

On this clone itself: Its antigen has not been determined. One base away there is no much larger clone; base qualities are not given.

This sample's time point label indicates: about 28 days (+/-7) after the second vaccine dose. This specimen's treatment or condition label, per the study, means: meningococcal conjugate vaccine given as trial control. The vaccinee samples were drawn from two UK trials, COV001 and COV002, one of which was a single-blind randomized controlled phase 2/3 trial testing AZD1222 (ChAdOx1 nCoV-19) in healthy adults. Trial participant PBMC samples were collected at day 0 and day 28 after the second dose for TCRbeta chain sequencing. CDR1 and CDR2 are read off the germline V gene as SGHRS and YFSETQ. Germline trimming: 5 bases from V, 7 bases from J; junction bases outside gene matches: 20. Inclusive of the bounding cysteine and phenylalanine, the CDR3 is 17 residues long. The only DNA kept is the CDR3, 51 bases in frame from the first base.

This receptor chain uses TRBV5-1 and TRBJ2-7, with 8 bases matching TRBD2. Here the sequenced sample was peripheral blood, taken 28 days after the second dose of the MenACWY control vaccine. The receptor was derived from an adult who received the MenACWY meningococcal vaccine as a control. The CDR3 has the sequence CASSGSWRERESEEQYF. The sequenced DNA: TGCGCCAGCAGTGGGAGTTGGAGGGAGCGGGAGTCGGAGGAGCAGTACTTC.